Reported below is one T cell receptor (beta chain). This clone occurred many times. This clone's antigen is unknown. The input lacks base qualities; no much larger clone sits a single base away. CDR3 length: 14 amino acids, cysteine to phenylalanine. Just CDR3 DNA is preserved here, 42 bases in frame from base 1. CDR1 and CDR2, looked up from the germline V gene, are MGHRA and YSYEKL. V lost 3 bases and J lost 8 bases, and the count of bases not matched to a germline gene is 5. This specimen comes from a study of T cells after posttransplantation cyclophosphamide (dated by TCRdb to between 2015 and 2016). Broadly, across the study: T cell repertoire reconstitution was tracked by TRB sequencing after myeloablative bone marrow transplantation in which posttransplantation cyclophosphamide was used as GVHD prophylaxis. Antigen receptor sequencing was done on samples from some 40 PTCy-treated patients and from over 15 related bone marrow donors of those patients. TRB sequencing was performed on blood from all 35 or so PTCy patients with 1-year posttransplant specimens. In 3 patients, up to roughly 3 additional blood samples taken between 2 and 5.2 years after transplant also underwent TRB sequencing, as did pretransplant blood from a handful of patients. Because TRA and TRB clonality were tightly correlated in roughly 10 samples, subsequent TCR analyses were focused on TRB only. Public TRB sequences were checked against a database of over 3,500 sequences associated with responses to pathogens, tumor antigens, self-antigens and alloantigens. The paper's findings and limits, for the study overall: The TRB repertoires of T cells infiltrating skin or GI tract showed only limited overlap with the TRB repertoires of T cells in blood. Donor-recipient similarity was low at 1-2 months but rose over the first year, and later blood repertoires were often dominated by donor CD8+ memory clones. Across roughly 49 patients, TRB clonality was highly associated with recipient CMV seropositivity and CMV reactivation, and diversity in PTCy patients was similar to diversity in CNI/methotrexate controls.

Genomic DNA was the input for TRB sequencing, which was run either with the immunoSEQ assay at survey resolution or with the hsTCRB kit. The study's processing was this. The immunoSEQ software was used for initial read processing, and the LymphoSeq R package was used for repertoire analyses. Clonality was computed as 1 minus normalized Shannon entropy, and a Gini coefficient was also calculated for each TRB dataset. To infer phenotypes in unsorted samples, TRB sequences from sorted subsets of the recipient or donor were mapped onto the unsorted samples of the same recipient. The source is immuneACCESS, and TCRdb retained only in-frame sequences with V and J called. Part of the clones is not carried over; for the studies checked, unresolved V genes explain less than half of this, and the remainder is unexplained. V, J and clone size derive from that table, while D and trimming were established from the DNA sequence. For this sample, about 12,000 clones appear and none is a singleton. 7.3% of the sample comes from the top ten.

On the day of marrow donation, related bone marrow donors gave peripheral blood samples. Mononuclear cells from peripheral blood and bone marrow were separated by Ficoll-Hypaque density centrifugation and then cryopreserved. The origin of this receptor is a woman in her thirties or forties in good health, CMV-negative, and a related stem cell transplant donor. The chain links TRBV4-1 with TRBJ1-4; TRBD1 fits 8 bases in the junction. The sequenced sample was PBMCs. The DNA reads TGCGCCAGCAGCCAGAGGACAGGGAACGAAAAACTGTTTTTT. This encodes CASSQRTGNEKLFF.